These 25 T cell receptor beta chains were sequenced from one sample in a study of beta chain features in type 1 diabetes. Their antigen targets remain unknown. Reverse transcription of all isolated RNA meant that expressed TCRB transcripts were sequenced. Sequenced by immunoSEQ multiplex PCR; TCRdb stores in-frame clones only, minus some. The table shows under 250,000 clones, with approximately 15% occurring only once. Study conclusions and caveats: Significant though moderate, a shortening of TCRB CDR3s appeared in all four CD4+ subsets of Type 1 diabetes patients.

The specimen was naive CD4+ T cells from blood. Receptor source: a man aged 30 to 45 with type 1 diabetes.

The chain links TRBV18 to TRBJ2-1, with 7 bases aligning to TRBD1. CDR1 is KGHSH, CDR2 LQKENI, per germline. The CDR3 runs 13 residues. J was trimmed by 7 bases and V by 6 bases; bases with no gene match: 6. The CDR3 loop reads CASSPGQVNEQFF. CDR3 DNA: TGTGCCAGCTCCCCAGGACAGGTTAATGAGCAGTTCTTC.

This clone turned up a few times. The chain couples TRBV5-6 to TRBJ2-5; D perhaps matches TRBD1 (8 bases). V gave up 0 bases and J gave up 2 bases, with 11 bases separating them. The CDR3 runs 15 residues. Germline CDR1 reads SGHDT; CDR2 reads YYEEEE. This CDR3 reads CASSLDRGGQETQYF. CDR3 in DNA: TGTGCCAGCAGCTTGGACAGGGGGGGACAAGAGACCCAGTACTTC.

This clone occurred a few times. The V gene is TRBV27, the J gene TRBJ1-5; possible D gene TRBD1, 5 bases. CDR1 and CDR2 from the germline V gene are MNHEY and SMNVEV (reference sequence). This CDR3 has 13 amino acids. Trimming removed 1 base at V and 9 bases at J, with 10 bases between. CDR3: CASSLYRGLPQHF. The CDR3 region has the DNA TGTGCCAGCAGTTTATATCGGGGGTTGCCCCAGCATTTT.

The V and J genes are TRBV5-4 and TRBJ2-2; 10 nucleotides line up with TRBD1. The CDR3 spans 17 residues. Per the germline V gene, CDR1 is SGHNT and CDR2 is YYREEE (reference sequence). V trimming: 4 bases; J trimming: 4 bases; junction bases outside the gene matches: 10. CDR3 nucleotides: TGTGCCAGCAGCAAAGGGGGGACAGGGGTGGTCACCGGGGAGCTGTTTTTT. This sequence encodes CASSKGGTGVVTGELFF.

This clone was counted only a few times. This sample also contains other DNA sequences that code for the same CDR3. The chain joins TRBV18 to TRBJ2-7; possibly TRBD1 for D (5 bases). Per germline, CDR1 KGHSH and CDR2 LQKENI. With 3 bases removed from V and 6 bases from J, the gap between germline ends came to 9 bases. This CDR3 is built from 12 residues. Written as DNA, the CDR3 is TGTGCCAGCTCACCTAGGGGTTCCGAGCAGTACTTC. As protein: CASSPRGSEQYF.

There are a few counts of this clone. The V call is TRBV7-6, the J call TRBJ2-1; TRBD2 might be the D (5 bases). Germline lookup yields CDR1 SGHVS and CDR2 FNYEAQ. The CDR3 is 12 amino acids. V was trimmed by 11 bases and J by 1 base, leaving 9 bases between them. The DNA for the CDR3 is TGTGCCTCGGGGTCATCCTACAATGAGCAGTTCTTC. It yields the protein CASGSSYNEQFF.

The rearrangement links TRBV7-9 to TRBJ2-1; D perhaps matches TRBD1 (7 bases). Deletions cut 0 bases from V and 7 bases from J, with 10 bases between. Germline values: CDR1 SEHNR, CDR2 FQNEAQ (reference sequence). This CDR3 has 14 amino acids. CDR3 nucleotide sequence: TGTGCCAGCAGCTTAGCGCGGGACAGAAATGAGCAGTTCTTC. It translates to CASSLARDRNEQFF.

The chain employs TRBV30 and TRBJ2-1; no clear D gene. V gave up 0 bases and J gave up 9 bases, with 9 bases separating them. Germline V gene data show CDR1 as GTSNPN and CDR2 as SVGIG (reference sequence). CDR3 length: 12 amino acids. In DNA form, the CDR3 reads TGTGCCTGGAGTGTTCGTAGAGGTGAGCAGTTCTTC. It codes for CAWSVRRGEQFF.

This clone was found a few times. The chain combines TRBV6-5 with TRBJ2-2; D might be TRBD1 (5 bases). The V end was cut by 8 bases, the J end by 1 base, with 11 bases between. The CDR3 is 14 residues long. Germline V gene sequence: CDR1 MNHEY, CDR2 SVGAGI. The CDR3 nucleotides read TGTGCCAGCCAGCCAGGGATGAACACCGGGGAGCTGTTTTTT. Amino acids: CASQPGMNTGELFF.

This clone appeared a few times. The chain employs TRBV15 and TRBJ1-5, with 11 bases aligning to TRBD1. The CDR3 has 17 amino acids. Germline V gene data show CDR1 as LNHNV and CDR2 as YYDKDF (reference sequence). J was trimmed by 4 bases and V by 1 base; bases with no gene match: 6. CDR3 sequence (DNA): TGTGCCACCAGCAGAGTGATGGGACAGGGGGGAAATCAGCCCCAGCATTTT. Its protein product is CATSRVMGQGGNQPQHF.

This clone was seen only a few times. J is TRBJ2-1 and V is TRBV5-1, with a weak D call TRBD1 (6 bases). The germline CDR1 and CDR2 sequences are SGHRS and YFSETQ. The CDR3 is 15 residues long. Trimming shortened V by 0 bases and J by 5 bases, and 12 bases separated the two germline ends. CDR3 sequence reads: CASSLDRASHNEQFF. In DNA form, the CDR3 reads TGCGCCAGCAGCTTGGACAGGGCGTCCCACAATGAGCAGTTCTTC.

V gene TRBV6-5 combines with J gene TRBJ1-1, with D tentatively TRBD1 (5 bases). This CDR3 has 15 amino acids. Germline V gene data show CDR1 as MNHEY and CDR2 as SVGAGI. Trimming took 8 bases from V and 5 from J, leaving 21 bases between them. In nucleotides, the CDR3 is TGTGCCAGCCACACATACGGGGCGGGGGATACTGAAGCTTTCTTT. As protein: CASHTYGAGDTEAFF.

This clone was picked up a small number of times. This chain uses TRBV5-1 with TRBJ2-5, with D unresolved. This CDR3 region has 13 residues. Trimming pared 1 base from V and 4 bases from J, leaving 8 bases between. The germline V gene encodes CDR1 SGHRS and CDR2 YFSETQ. This chain's CDR3 is CASSLMSGETQYF. CDR3 DNA: TGCGCCAGCAGCTTGATGTCGGGAGAGACCCAGTACTTC.

This clone was detected a few times. The V and J genes are TRBV30 and TRBJ2-1; tentatively, D is TRBD2 (6 bases). Trimming cost V 1 base and J 7 bases, with 14 bases left between them. The CDR3 is made up of 14 amino acids. Germline CDR1 reads GTSNPN; CDR2 reads SVGIG (reference sequence). The CDR3 reads CAWSAGLLKNEQFF. The CDR3, as DNA: TGTGCCTGGAGTGCGGGACTCCTAAAGAATGAGCAGTTCTTC.

The chain couples TRBV19 to TRBJ1-2, with D possibly matching TRBD1 (6 bases). V shed 6 bases and J shed 3 bases, with 20 bases lying between them. This CDR3 spans 16 amino acids. Germline CDR1 reads LNHDA; CDR2 reads SQIVND (reference sequence). The CDR3 here is CASREDGGPRDYGYTF. The CDR3 nucleotides read TGTGCCAGTAGGGAAGATGGGGGCCCAAGGGACTATGGCTACACCTTC.

The chain carries TRBV4-2 and TRBJ1-2; D is unresolved. With 7 bases removed from V and 1 base from J, the gap between germline ends came to 16 bases. Germline V gene data show CDR1 as LGHNA and CDR2 as YNFKEQ. The CDR3 has 15 amino acids. The CDR3 sequence: CASNTWLGSNYGYTF. The CDR3 DNA reads TGTGCCAGCAACACCTGGTTAGGGAGTAACTATGGCTACACCTTC.

This chain uses TRBV5-1 with TRBJ1-2; D remains unclear. The CDR3 runs to 17 residues. The V and J ends lost 0 bases and 4 bases respectively, with 19 bases between them. Germline-derived CDR1 and CDR2 are SGHRS and YFSETQ. In nucleotides, the CDR3 is TGCGCCAGCAGCTTGGGGGTCTCCGCGACTGTCGTCTATGGCTACACCTTC. Amino acids: CASSLGVSATVVYGYTF.

This clone was picked up a small number of times. The gene calls are TRBV4-2 and TRBJ2-7, with D perhaps TRBD1 (6 bases). The CDR3 runs to 16 residues. CDR1 and CDR2 (germline): LGHNA, YNFKEQ. The ends were cut back, 4 bases at V and 0 bases at J, with 16 bases in the middle. CDR3 residues: CASSLHGSGVSYEQYF. CDR3 in DNA: TGTGCCAGCAGCCTCCACGGCTCAGGGGTCTCCTACGAGCAGTACTTC.

The genes are TRBV30 and TRBJ2-3; 8 bases match TRBD1. V gave up 0 bases and J gave up 3 bases; unmatched junction bases: 2. This CDR3 spans 14 amino acids. Looked up from germline, CDR1 is GTSNPN and CDR2 is SVGIG (reference sequence). The CDR3 nucleotides read TGTGCCTGGAGTGTACGACAGGGGACAGATACGCAGTATTTT. This sequence encodes CAWSVRQGTDTQYF.

In this sample, this clone turned up a few times. The chain has TRBV18 and TRBJ2-1, with 8 bases fitting TRBD1. This CDR3 comprises 15 residues. Looked up from germline, CDR1 is KGHSH and CDR2 is LQKENI. The junction had 1 base not matched to a gene; V was cut back by 1 base and J by 2 bases. The CDR3 here is CASSPLTGAYNEQFF. CDR3 bases: TGTGCCAGCTCACCACTGACAGGGGCCTACAATGAGCAGTTCTTC.

The rearrangement links TRBV6-5 to TRBJ1-1, with 8 positions matching TRBD1. The V segment lost 6 bases and the J segment 0 bases; nucleotides outside the gene matches: 3. Looked up from germline, CDR1 is MNHEY and CDR2 is SVGAGI. The CDR3 loop spans 14 amino acids. The CDR3 protein is CASRPDRVNTEAFF. The CDR3 bases are TGTGCCAGCAGGCCGGACAGGGTGAACACTGAAGCTTTCTTT.

This clone has more than one count but fewer than ten. This sequence joins TRBV5-1 and TRBJ1-2; D ambiguous. The germline gives CDR1 SGHRS, CDR2 YFSETQ. The CDR3 extends over 13 amino acids. The ends were cut back, 0 bases at V and 8 bases at J, with 11 bases in the middle. This CDR3 is CASSLGTEGGYTF. The CDR3 region has the DNA TGCGCCAGCAGCTTGGGTACCGAGGGAGGCTACACCTTC.

This sequence joins TRBV4-1 and TRBJ2-1; 15 nucleotides agree with TRBD2. The ends lost 6 bases at V and 8 bases at J; junction bases unmatched: 11. The CDR3 is 17 amino acids. Looked up from germline, CDR1 is MGHRA and CDR2 is YSYEKL. The CDR3 region has the DNA TGCGCCAGCAGGCAACCGGGACTAGCGGGAGGAAGGGATGAGCAGTTCTTC. This codes for CASRQPGLAGGRDEQFF.

The chain recombines TRBV7-9 with TRBJ2-1; 9 positions match TRBD2. CDR3 length: 15 residues. The V gene's germline CDR1 is SEHNR and CDR2 FQNEAQ (reference sequence). The V gene end was trimmed by 2 bases and the J gene end by 4 bases; junction bases not matched to a gene: 3. CDR3 loop: CASSLTGLAYNEQFF. The CDR3 DNA reads as TGTGCCAGCAGCTTAACGGGACTAGCTTACAATGAGCAGTTCTTC. Using reference TRBV7-9 and TRBJ2-1 for the parts outside the CDR3, the full variable domain is DTGVSQNPRHKITKRGQNVTFRCDPISEHNRLYWYRQTLGQGPEFLTYFQNEAQLEKSRLLSDRFSAERPKGSFSTLEIQRTEQGDSAMYLCASSLTGLAYNEQFFGPGTRLTVL.

The rearrangement uses TRBV30 and TRBJ2-3; 15 positions agree with TRBD2. This CDR3 is built from 14 residues. The V and J ends lost 7 bases and 6 bases, in that order; junction bases with no gene match: 5. Germline loops: CDR1 GTSNPN, CDR2 SVGIG (reference sequence). CDR3 DNA: TGTGCCTCTGGACTAGCGGGAGGGCCCGATACGCAGTATTTT. It is translated as CASGLAGGPDTQYF. The whole variable domain, remainder taken from reference TRBV30 and TRBJ2-3, is SQTIHQWPATLVQPVGSPLSLECTVEGTSNPNLYWYRQAAGRGLQLLFYSVGIGQISSEVPQNLSASRPQDRQFILSSKKLLLSDSGFYLCASGLAGGPDTQYFGPGTRLTVL.